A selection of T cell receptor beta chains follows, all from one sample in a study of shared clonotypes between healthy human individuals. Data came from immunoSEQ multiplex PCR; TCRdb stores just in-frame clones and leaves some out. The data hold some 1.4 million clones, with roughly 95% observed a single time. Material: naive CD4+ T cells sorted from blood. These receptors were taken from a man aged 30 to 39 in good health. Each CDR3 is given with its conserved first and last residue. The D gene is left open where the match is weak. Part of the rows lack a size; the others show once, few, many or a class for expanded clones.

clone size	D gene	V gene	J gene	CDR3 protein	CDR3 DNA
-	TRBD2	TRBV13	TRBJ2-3	CASSPPSGSRDTQYF	TGTGCCAGCAGCCCCCCTAGCGGGAGCAGAGATACGCAGTATTTT
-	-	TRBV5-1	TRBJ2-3	CASSYANGPDTQYF	TGCGCCAGCAGCTACGCAAACGGTCCAGATACGCAGTATTTT
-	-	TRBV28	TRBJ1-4	CASSFRAPLGGKLFF	TGTGCCAGCAGTTTTCGGGCTCCTCTGGGCGGAAAACTGTTTTTT
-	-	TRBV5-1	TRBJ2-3	CASSLARDTQYF	TGCGCCAGCAGCTTGGCCAGAGATACGCAGTATTTT
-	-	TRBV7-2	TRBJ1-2	CASRLDSYGYTF	TGTGCCAGCAGGCTGGACAGCTATGGCTACACCTTC
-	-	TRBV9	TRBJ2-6	CATSGGTPTGANVLTF	TGTGCCACCTCGGGCGGAACACCAACTGGGGCCAACGTCCTGACTTTC
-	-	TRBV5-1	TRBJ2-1	CASSSQTRSSYNEQFF	TGCGCCAGCAGCTCCCAGACTAGAAGCTCCTACAATGAGCAGTTCTTC
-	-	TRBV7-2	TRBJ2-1	CASSSDPGRGNEQFF	TGTGCCAGCAGCTCGGACCCAGGACGTGGTAATGAGCAGTTCTTC
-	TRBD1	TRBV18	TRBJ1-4	CASSPPGQGGEKLFF	TGTGCCAGCTCACCCCCGGGACAGGGGGGTGAAAAACTGTTTTTT
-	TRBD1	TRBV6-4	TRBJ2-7	CASRIFRRGPYEQYF	TGTGCCAGCAGGATATTTAGAAGGGGGCCCTACGAGCAGTACTTC
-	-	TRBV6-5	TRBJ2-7	CASRPDGPIYEQYF	TGTGCCAGCAGACCAGATGGACCGATCTACGAGCAGTACTTC
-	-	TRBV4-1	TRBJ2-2	CASSQGGSGGELFF	TGCGCCAGCAGCCAAGGCGGATCGGGTGGGGAGCTGTTTTTT
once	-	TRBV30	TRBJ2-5	CAWNPMRLHETQYF	TGTGCCTGGAATCCGATGAGATTACACGAGACCCAGTACTTC
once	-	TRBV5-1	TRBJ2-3	CASSPREASTDTQYF	TGCGCCAGCAGCCCGCGTGAAGCTAGCACAGATACGCAGTATTTT
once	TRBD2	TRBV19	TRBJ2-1	CASSIVWTSGQYNEQFF	TGTGCCAGTAGTATCGTTTGGACTAGCGGTCAATACAATGAGCAGTTCTTC
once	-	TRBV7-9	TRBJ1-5	CASSPFGSQNQPQHF	TGTGCCAGCAGCCCTTTCGGGAGCCAAAATCAGCCCCAGCATTTT
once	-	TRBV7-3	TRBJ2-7	CASSLQPGGNSYEQYF	TGTGCCAGCAGCTTACAGCCTGGCGGGAACTCCTACGAGCAGTACTTC
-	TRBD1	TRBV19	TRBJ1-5	CASKDRGRFSNQPQHF	TGTGCCAGTAAAGACAGGGGACGTTTCAGCAATCAGCCCCAGCATTTT
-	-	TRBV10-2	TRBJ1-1	CASTLGGRLNTEAFF	TGCGCCAGCACACTAGGCGGGAGATTAAACACTGAAGCTTTCTTT
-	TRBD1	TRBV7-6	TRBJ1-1	CASSLGAGTGLYTEAFF	TGTGCCAGCAGCTTAGGGGCGGGGACAGGGTTATACACTGAAGCTTTCTTT
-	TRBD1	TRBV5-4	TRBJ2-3	CASSIGTGNPSTDTQYF	TGTGCCAGCAGCATAGGGACAGGGAACCCTAGCACAGATACGCAGTATTTT
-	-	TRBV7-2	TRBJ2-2	CASSLNPGRGTGELFF	TGTGCCAGCAGCTTAAACCCAGGGCGGGGCACCGGGGAGCTGTTTTTT
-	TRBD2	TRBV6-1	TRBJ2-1	CASSETGGRAAYNEQFF	TGTGCCAGCAGTGAAACTGGAGGGAGGGCAGCCTACAATGAGCAGTTCTTC
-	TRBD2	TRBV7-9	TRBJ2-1	CASSLMREPENEQFF	TGTGCCAGCAGCTTAATGCGGGAGCCGGAGAATGAGCAGTTCTTC